These 10 T cell receptor beta chains were all obtained from the same sample, sequenced in a study of spatial heterogeneity in lung cancer. TCRdb reanalysed the 5' RACE reads using MiXCR and keeps one entry per CDR3 protein. The data show 7,500 to 10,000 distinct CDR3 sequences, with 20% to 25% seen just once and 3.9% held by the top ten. Time point described: blood at routine non-recurrence follow-up after resection. Source: PBMCs, taken at follow-up. These receptors were taken from a female donor with early-stage non-small cell lung cancer.

This chain uses TRBV28 with TRBJ1-1, with no clear D. From germline, CDR1 is MDHEN and CDR2 SYDVKM. V lost 3 bases to trimming and J lost 4 bases, with 12 bases between them. This CDR3 contains 14 residues. DNA of the CDR3: TGTGCCAGCAGTTTTCGTAGACCCGTCACTGAAGCTTTCTTT. It encodes CASSFRRPVTEAFF.

By its share, this clonotype is medium-sized. The chain links TRBV2 to TRBJ2-1; D uncertain. CDR1 and CDR2 from the germline V gene are SNHLY and FYNNEI. With 6 bases removed from V and 2 bases from J, the gap between germline ends came to 11 bases. This CDR3 region has 14 residues. The CDR3 DNA sequence: TGTGCCAGCAGCGCGTATTCGGCCTACAATGAGCAGTTCTTC. Translated, it gives CASSAYSAYNEQFF.

This clonotype has just a few counts. V and J are TRBV14 and TRBJ2-7; D unresolved. The CDR3 length is 13 residues. CDR1 and CDR2 (germline): SGHDN, FVKESK. Trimming left V 1 base short and J 7 bases short, with 11 bases between. This CDR3 reads CASSQVPSLEQYF. The CDR3 nucleotides read TGTGCCAGCAGCCAAGTTCCATCCTTAGAGCAGTACTTC.

This clonotype is medium-sized within its sample. The chain couples TRBV5-1 to TRBJ2-1; TRBD2 agrees at 11 bases. With 3 bases clipped from V and 6 bases from J, the junction kept 5 bases outside the gene matches. CDR1 and CDR2 from the germline V gene are SGHRS and YFSETQ. The CDR3 is 15 residues long. CDR3 loop: CASSSALAGANEQFF. CDR3 nucleotides: TGCGCCAGCAGCTCTGCACTAGCGGGAGCCAATGAGCAGTTCTTC.

This clonotype is termed medium-sized. The rearrangement joins TRBV3-1 to TRBJ2-1; TRBD1 or TRBD2 may be the D gene (5 bases each). With 6 bases removed from V and 7 bases from J, the gap between germline ends came to 16 bases. Germline V lookup: CDR1 LGHDT, CDR2 YNNKEL (reference sequence). The CDR3 has 14 amino acids. CDR3 sequence (DNA): TGTGCCAGCAGTCTTCAGGGAGCCCGGAATGAGCAGTTCTTC. It is translated as CASSLQGARNEQFF.

V usage is TRBV10-3 and J usage is TRBJ1-5; no definite D call. Trimming took off 7 bases at V and 5 bases at J, with 12 bases between the two ends. This CDR3 is built from 13 residues. Per the germline V gene, CDR1 is ENHRY and CDR2 is SYGVKD. In DNA, the CDR3 is TGTGCCATCACGGGCGGGGTTGATCAGCCCCAGCATTTT. Its protein is CAITGGVDQPQHF.

The chain uses TRBV6-5 and TRBJ2-3; TRBD2 might be the D (6 bases). V was cut by 10 bases and J by 4 bases, with 27 bases left in between. CDR3 length: 17 amino acids. Germline CDR1 is MNHEY and CDR2 is SVGAGI. The CDR3 reads CATGPTLRILAADTQYF. The DNA for the CDR3 is TGTGCCACCGGGCCTACCCTGAGAATATTAGCGGCAGATACGCAGTATTTT.

The chain combines TRBV7-9 with TRBJ2-5, with D perhaps TRBD1 or TRBD2 (5 bases each). The germline V and J ends were trimmed by 4 bases and 4 bases, with 13 bases remaining between them. This CDR3 spans 14 amino acids. Germline lookup yields CDR1 SEHNR and CDR2 FQNEAQ (reference sequence). Here the CDR3 reads CASSWDGAGETQYF. CDR3 nucleotide sequence: TGTGCCAGCAGCTGGGACGGGGCCGGAGAGACCCAGTACTTC.

This clonotype rates as medium-sized. This chain connects TRBV5-1 to TRBJ1-4; 9 positions agree with TRBD1. After removal of 3 bases from V and 8 bases from J, the junction contained 8 bases not matched to a gene. The length of the CDR3 is 15 residues. CDR1 is SGHRS and CDR2 is YFSETQ in the germline V gene. The CDR3 DNA is TGCGCCAGCAGCTCGGAGGGACAGGGAATCGAAAAACTGTTTTTT. This codes for CASSSEGQGIEKLFF. The whole variable domain, remainder taken from reference TRBV5-1 and TRBJ1-4, is KAGVTQTPRYLIKTRGQQVTLSCSPISGHRSVSWYQQTPGQGLQFLFEYFSETQRNKGNFPGRFSGRQFSNSRSEMNVSTLELGDSALYLCASSSEGQGIEKLFFGSGTQLSVL.

In its sample, this clonotype was seen a few times. This rearrangement joins TRBV15 to TRBJ1-2; TRBD1 might be the D (6 bases). The ends were cut back, 0 bases at V and 4 bases at J, with 12 bases in the middle. The CDR3 contains 15 residues. Germline V gives CDR1 LNHNV, CDR2 YYDKDF (reference sequence). DNA for the CDR3: TGTGCCACCAGCAGAGAAACCAGGGGCAGCTATGGCTACACCTTC. Encoded protein: CATSRETRGSYGYTF.